This T cell receptor (beta chain) was recovered during a study of a mutant IDH1 vaccine in newly diagnosed glioma. This sample's time point: week 23, last vaccination. Each dose of the vaccine consisted of 300 ug of mutant IDH1 20-mer peptide, with topical imiquimod. A word on this clone: Its antigen is unknown.

Some clones are missing from TCRdb's copy, which holds only in-frame ones; the method was immunoSEQ multiplex PCR. The data show roughly 38,000 clones, with around 79% seen just once and roughly 6.3% held by the top ten. Between the trimmed V and J ends, which lost 1 base and 15 bases, there was a span of 14 bases. The CDR3 runs 12 residues. Germline V gives CDR1 SGHNT, CDR2 YYREEE (reference sequence). The sample consisted of PBMCs, taken from a glioma patient whose treatment included an IDH1 peptide vaccine. This chain connects TRBV5-4 to TRBJ2-1; possible D gene TRBD1, 5 bases. This TCR was recovered from a woman aged 40 to 50 with glioma. Some clones in this sample may be carry-over from other donors' samples. CDR3 residues: CASSLKGVGRFF. For the CDR3, the DNA is TGTGCCAGCAGCTTGAAAGGGGTCGGGCGGTTCTTC.